This TCR beta chain originates from a study of post-analysis software for immune sequencing data. About the study: The patients showed relapsing-remitting, secondary progressive and progressive-relapsing multiple sclerosis courses.

Study-level findings and limits: Comparison of patients with controls showed about 5 TRBV segments more frequent in patients, TRBV5-6, TRBV5-1 and TRBV20-1 among them.

Libraries were made from TCR beta cDNA, and they carried unique molecular identifiers. Roughly 500,000 cDNA molecules were obtained from roughly 0.93 to 9.6 million T cells. MiXCR, run by TCRdb on the PCR reads, gives a single entry per CDR3 protein. The table has about 810,000 distinct CDR3 sequences, around 53% seen once; the top ten hold roughly 4.4%. CDR3 length: 15 residues. Germline CDR1 is MGHRA and CDR2 is YSYEKL. Deletions cut 3 bases from V and 6 bases from J, with 15 bases between. This clonotype was detected a few times. The antigen is unknown. The gene calls are TRBV4-1 and TRBJ1-5; perhaps TRBD1 as D (5 bases). This clonotype was obtained from a girl between 10 and 17 years old with multiple sclerosis. Material: blood. The CDR3 is CASSHPARGAQPQHF. CDR3 DNA: TGCGCCAGCAGCCACCCGGCGAGGGGAGCTCAGCCCCAGCATTTT.